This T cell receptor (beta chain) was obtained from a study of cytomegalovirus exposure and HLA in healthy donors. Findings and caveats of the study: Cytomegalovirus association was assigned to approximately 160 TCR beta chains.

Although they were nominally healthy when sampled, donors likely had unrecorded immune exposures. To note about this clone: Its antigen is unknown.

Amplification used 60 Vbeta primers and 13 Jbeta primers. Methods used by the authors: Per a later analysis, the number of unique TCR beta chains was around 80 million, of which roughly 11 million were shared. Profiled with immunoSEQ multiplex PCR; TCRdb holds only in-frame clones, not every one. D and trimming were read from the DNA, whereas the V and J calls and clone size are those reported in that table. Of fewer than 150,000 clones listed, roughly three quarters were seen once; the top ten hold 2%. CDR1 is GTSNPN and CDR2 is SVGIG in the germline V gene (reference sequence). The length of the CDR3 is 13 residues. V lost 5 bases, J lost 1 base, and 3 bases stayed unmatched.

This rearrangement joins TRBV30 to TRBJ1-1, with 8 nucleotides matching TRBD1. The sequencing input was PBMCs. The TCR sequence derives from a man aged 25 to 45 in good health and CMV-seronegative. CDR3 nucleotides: TGTGCCTGGTACAGGGGGGGGAACACTGAAGCTTTCTTT. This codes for CAWYRGGNTEAFF.